The rows below give T cell receptor beta chains drawn from one sample of a study of beta chain features in type 1 diabetes. Sequencing used immunoSEQ multiplex PCR; TCRdb keeps in-frame clones, though not all of them. The sample lists 810,000 or so clones, about 17% occurring once. Material: naive CD4+ T cells from blood. Source of these receptors: a woman aged 18-29 years in good health. Each CDR3 is given with its conserved first and last residue. The order of the fields is J gene, clone size, V gene, D gene, CDR3 DNA, CDR3 protein. A D gene is named only where the DNA matches it firmly. Clone size is shown for a subset of rows, as once, few, many or a class of expanded clone.

>TRBJ2-7|NA|TRBV9|TRBD2
TGTGCCAGCAGCTCAGGACTAGCAGACGAGCAGTACTTC
CASSSGLADEQYF
>TRBJ1-2|few|TRBV5-1|NA
TGCGCCAGCAGCAGCGACGGGGAGGCGTTCGGCTACACCTTC
CASSSDGEAFGYTF
>TRBJ2-7|few|TRBV29-1|NA
TGCAGCGTTGAAAAGGGGGGGAAATACGAGCAGTACTTC
CSVEKGGKYEQYF
>TRBJ1-1|few|TRBV27|NA
TGTGCCAGCAGTTTATTCCGTAGAAGGAATAGGCAGAACACTGAAGCTTTCTTT
CASSLFRRRNRQNTEAFF
>TRBJ2-3|few|TRBV6-6|NA
TGTGCCAGCAGGACCCGAGCCACAGATACGCAGTATTTT
CASRTRATDTQYF
>TRBJ2-1|NA|TRBV5-8|TRBD1
TGTGCCAGCAGCTGGGACAGGATTTACAATGAGCAGTTCTTC
CASSWDRIYNEQFF
>TRBJ2-5|few|TRBV15|NA
TGTGCCACCAGCAGGACTGGAGAGACCCAGTACTTC
CATSRTGETQYF
>TRBJ2-1|few|TRBV5-1|NA
TGCGCCAGCAGCTTGGGTGTGGTGGGCCCCTACAATGAGCAGTTCTTC
CASSLGVVGPYNEQFF
>TRBJ2-5|NA|TRBV2|NA
TGTGCCAGCAGGGAGGGGTACACAGAGACCCAGTACTTC
CASREGYTETQYF
>TRBJ1-1|NA|TRBV28|TRBD1
TGTGCCAGCAGTTTATCGGCCCCGACAGGGACTGGGGCTTTCTTT
CASSLSAPTGTGAFF
>TRBJ2-7|NA|TRBV7-3|NA
TGTGCCAGCAGCACCTCGCCAGGGAACTCCTACGAGCAGTACTTC
CASSTSPGNSYEQYF
>TRBJ2-2|few|TRBV28|NA
TGTGCCAGCACATCGATTGGGGGGTCGGACACCGGGGAGCTGTTTTTT
CASTSIGGSDTGELFF
>TRBJ1-1|NA|TRBV2|TRBD1
TGTGCCAGCAGACGAGACAGGGTTAGAAATCCGAACACTGAAGCTTTCTTT
CASRRDRVRNPNTEAFF
>TRBJ2-7|NA|TRBV6-1|NA
TGTGCCAGCAGTGAAAGGACAGCGTCCCTTTACGAGCAGTACTTC
CASSERTASLYEQYF
>TRBJ2-1|few|TRBV7-9|NA
TGTGCCAGCAGCTTAGTGGTGGCTAGCGCCTACAATGAGCAGTTCTTC
CASSLVVASAYNEQFF
>TRBJ1-5|NA|TRBV19|NA
TGTGCCAGTAGTATCAGGTTTTTCAATAGCAATCAGCCCCAGCATTTT
CASSIRFFNSNQPQHF
>TRBJ2-3|few|TRBV6-1|NA
TGTGCCAGCAGTGACGGGAATAGCCCCACAGATACGCAGTATTTT
CASSDGNSPTDTQYF
>TRBJ2-3|few|TRBV7-3|TRBD2
TGTGCCAGCAGCCGGTCGGGACTACATGCTCTTTTT
CASSRSGLHALF
>TRBJ1-1|NA|TRBV7-9|TRBD1
TGTGCCAGCAGAGGGACAGGGAGCTCTGAAGCTTTCTTT
CASRGTGSSEAFF
>TRBJ2-1|few|TRBV27|NA
TGTGCCAGCAGTAAACCCCGGTCCCAGGCCGGTTCCTCCTACAATGAGCAGTTCTTC
CASSKPRSQAGSSYNEQFF
>TRBJ1-2|NA|TRBV7-8|TRBD1
TGTGCCAGCAGCCCGGGACAGGGGGCGCGGGGCTACACCTTC
CASSPGQGARGYTF
>TRBJ2-5|NA|TRBV15|NA
TGTGCCACCAGCAGAGATGCCGGCCAGGGACAAGAGACCCAGTACTTC
CATSRDAGQGQETQYF
>TRBJ2-5|few|TRBV18|TRBD1
TGTGCCAGCTCACCAACGACAGGGACGATACAAGAGACCCAGTACTTC
CASSPTTGTIQETQYF
>TRBJ2-1|few|TRBV7-9|TRBD2
TGTGCCAGCAGCCTTGGGAGCGGGAGTGGGGTAACTTTTGATGAGCAGTTCTTC
CASSLGSGSGVTFDEQFF
>TRBJ2-7|few|TRBV10-3|TRBD1
TGTGCCATCAGTGCCGACAGGGGATCCTACGAGCAGTACTTC
CAISADRGSYEQYF
>TRBJ2-5|NA|TRBV7-9|TRBD2
TGTGCCAGCAGCCGAGCGGGAGGGTCCTCCTGGTCCCAGTACTTC
CASSRAGGSSWSQYF
>TRBJ1-5|few|TRBV5-8|TRBD1
TGTGCCAGCTGGGACAGGGGTTTGGGCAATCAGCCCCAGCATTTT
CASWDRGLGNQPQHF
>TRBJ2-2|NA|TRBV5-4|NA
TGTGCCAGCAGCTTCCCGAACACCGGGGAGCTGTTTTTT
CASSFPNTGELFF
>TRBJ2-1|few|TRBV6-1|TRBD2
TGTGCCAGCAGTCAGGGACTAGACAATGAGCAGTTCTTC
CASSQGLDNEQFF
>TRBJ1-1|NA|TRBV28|NA
TGTGCCAGCAGTTTATGGGGGGCCCGGAACACTGAAGCTTTCTTT
CASSLWGARNTEAFF
>TRBJ2-5|NA|TRBV7-9|TRBD1
TGTGCCAGCAACTCGGGACAGCGCCAAGAGACCCAGTACTTC
CASNSGQRQETQYF
>TRBJ1-5|NA|TRBV19|NA
TGTGCCAGTAGTACCATCAGGCGGGGGAGCAATCAGCCCCAGCATTTT
CASSTIRRGSNQPQHF
>TRBJ2-7|NA|TRBV6-5|TRBD1
TGTGCCAGCAGGTCGGGACAGGCGTCCTACGAGCAGTACTTC
CASRSGQASYEQYF
>TRBJ2-4|NA|TRBV2|NA
TGTGCCAGCGGCTCCCGCTTTGCCAAAAACATTCAGTACTTC
CASGSRFAKNIQYF
>TRBJ2-7|few|TRBV7-8|NA
TGTGCCAGCAGCAAGGACAGCCAAGAGCTGAGGAGCTCCTACGAGCAGTACTTC
CASSKDSQELRSSYEQYF
>TRBJ2-3|NA|TRBV5-1|TRBD2
TGCGCCAGCAGCTTGGGGAGCGGGGGTAGCACAGATACGCAGTATTTT
CASSLGSGGSTDTQYF
>TRBJ2-7|few|TRBV29-1|NA
TGCAGCGTTGTCGGCCAGACCTACGAGCAGTACTTC
CSVVGQTYEQYF
>TRBJ2-2|few|TRBV27|NA
TGTGCCAGCAGTTCGCCCAGGGTAGGGACTTCGAACACCGGGGAGCTGTTTTTT
CASSSPRVGTSNTGELFF
>TRBJ2-7|NA|TRBV28|TRBD2
TGTGGAAACCCGGGCAGCGGGAGATACTACGAGCAGTACTTC
CGNPGSGRYYEQYF
>TRBJ2-3|NA|TRBV10-2|NA
TGCGCCAGCAGTGAGCCTACCACAGATACGCAGTATTTT
CASSEPTTDTQYF
>TRBJ1-2|NA|TRBV2|NA
TGTGCCAGCAGTGCCCAGGTACAGGGTGGCTACACCTTC
CASSAQVQGGYTF
>TRBJ2-5|NA|TRBV19|NA
TGTGCCAGTAGTATCGGCAGGCCGGCGGAGACCCAGTACTTC
CASSIGRPAETQYF
>TRBJ2-1|few|TRBV5-4|TRBD2
TGTGCCAGCAGCGCAACTAGCGGTACCTACAATGAGCAGTTCTTC
CASSATSGTYNEQFF
>TRBJ2-3|few|TRBV6-5|NA
TGTGCCAGCAGTTACTCTCCCCCAGATACGCAGTATTTT
CASSYSPPDTQYF
>TRBJ2-1|NA|TRBV7-3|TRBD2
TGTGCCAGCAGCTTTGGTGGGACTAGCGGGATGGGTGAGCAGTTCTTC
CASSFGGTSGMGEQFF
>TRBJ2-3|NA|TRBV18|TRBD1
TGTGCCAGCTCACCGGGACAGGGGGGAAGAGATACGCAGTATTTT
CASSPGQGGRDTQYF
>TRBJ2-1|NA|TRBV7-9|TRBD1
TGTGCCAGCAGGCTTTACGGCCCCGGGACAGGGGGATTATACAATGAGCAGTTCTTC
CASRLYGPGTGGLYNEQFF
>TRBJ2-3|NA|TRBV5-6|NA
TGTGCCAGCAGCTTGACCAGGGGACTACGCACAGATACGCAGTATTTT
CASSLTRGLRTDTQYF
>TRBJ2-1|NA|TRBV5-1|TRBD1
TGCGCCAGCAGCCCGGGACAGTCCTACAATGAGCAGTTCTTC
CASSPGQSYNEQFF
>TRBJ2-2|NA|TRBV19|NA
TGTGCCAGTAGCCCCACGAACACCGGGGAGCTGTTTTTT
CASSPTNTGELFF
>TRBJ2-5|NA|TRBV5-4|TRBD2
TGTGCCAGCAGCTTGGAGGGACTAGCGCGTCAAGAGACCCAGTACTTC
CASSLEGLARQETQYF
>TRBJ2-5|few|TRBV7-2|NA
TGTGCCAGCAGCGACCTAGCGCCTCAAGAGACCCAGTACTTC
CASSDLAPQETQYF
>TRBJ2-4|few|TRBV27|TRBD2
TGTGCCAGCAGTTCCGCGGGACTAGCGGACAAAAACATTCAGTACTTC
CASSSAGLADKNIQYF
>TRBJ1-5|few|TRBV5-4|TRBD1
TGTGCCAGCAGCATCAGGACAGGGGGCTCTCTCGGGCCCCAGCATTTT
CASSIRTGGSLGPQHF
>TRBJ2-7|NA|TRBV11-2|NA
TGTGCCAGCAGATACCGGGACTTTTCCTACGAGCAGTACTTC
CASRYRDFSYEQYF
>TRBJ2-1|few|TRBV9|NA
TGTGCCAGCAGCGTAGCTGGTAGCAGGGGCCACAATGAGCAGTTCTTC
CASSVAGSRGHNEQFF